Below, 27 T cell receptor beta chains from the same sample are listed, as sequenced in a study of cytomegalovirus exposure and HLA in healthy donors. PCR was performed using 60 Vbeta and 13 Jbeta primers. Repertoires were generated with immunoSEQ multiplex PCR, while TCRdb's copy carries only in-frame clones and drops some. The sample shows some 130,000 clones, 50% to 65% of them seen only once. Sequencing was carried out using PBMCs. The receptors shown here come from a man aged 40-50 years in good health and CMV-seropositive.

This clone appeared a single time. This chain joins TRBV5-8 and TRBJ2-3, with D maybe TRBD2 (5 bases). Germline V gene lookup returns CDR1 SGHTS and CDR2 YDEGEE. V lost 0 bases, J lost 0 bases, and 17 bases lay in between. This CDR3 has 18 residues. CDR3 amino acids: CASSLVYGQRLSTDTQYF. CDR3 coding DNA: TGTGCCAGCAGCTTGGTTTATGGCCAGCGGCTTAGCACAGATACGCAGTATTTT.

As regards this clone: At the DNA level, this CDR3 is encoded by other sequences in the same sample as well. The chain carries TRBV5-6 and TRBJ2-3; 8 bases fit TRBD2. Trimming removed 1 base from V and 0 bases from J; junction bases left unmatched: 4. Germline V gene data show CDR1 as SGHDT and CDR2 as YYEEEE. The CDR3 is made up of 16 amino acids. The CDR3 spells CASSLTLAGSTDTQYF. The CDR3 DNA sequence: TGTGCCAGCAGCTTGACCCTAGCGGGTAGCACAGATACGCAGTATTTT.

This rearrangement joins TRBV28 to TRBJ1-1; 7 bases fit TRBD1. J lost 1 base, V lost 10 bases, and 6 bases had no gene match. The CDR3 is 13 residues long. Germline assignment: CDR1 MDHEN and CDR2 SYDVKM. CDR3 bases: TGTGCCACGAACAGGGGCTGGAACACTGAAGCTTTCTTT. It yields the protein CATNRGWNTEAFF.

V gene TRBV9 combines with J gene TRBJ2-7, with D perhaps TRBD1 (5 bases). CDR3 length: 14 residues. V was trimmed by 0 bases and J by 2 bases, leaving 9 bases between them. CDR1 SGDLS and CDR2 YYNGEE come from the germline V gene. CDR3 in amino acids: CASSVGQSTYEQYF. The DNA for the CDR3 is TGTGCCAGCAGCGTAGGACAGAGCACCTACGAGCAGTACTTC.

Only a few counts were recorded for this clone. The chain combines TRBV30 with TRBJ1-2; D unclear. The ends were cut back, 0 bases at V and 4 bases at J, with 9 bases in the middle. Germline V gene lookup returns CDR1 GTSNPN and CDR2 SVGIG (reference sequence). This CDR3 comprises 13 residues. The CDR3 is CAWSVPEFYGYTF. The CDR3, as DNA: TGTGCCTGGAGTGTACCTGAGTTCTATGGCTACACCTTC.

The rearrangement links TRBV4-3 to TRBJ1-2; TRBD1 matches at 8 bases. This CDR3 region has 15 residues. The V gene's germline CDR1 is LGHNA and CDR2 YSLEER. V lost 1 base, J lost 8 bases, and 9 bases stayed unmatched. The CDR3 spells CASSQGPQGASGYTF. CDR3 coding DNA: TGCGCCAGCAGCCAAGGGCCCCAGGGGGCGTCGGGCTACACCTTC.

This clone turned up a few times. The rearrangement uses TRBV4-2 and TRBJ2-3; 10 nucleotides line up with TRBD2. Germline assignment: CDR1 LGHNA and CDR2 YNFKEQ. The CDR3 loop spans 16 amino acids. V lost 0 bases to trimming and J lost 4 bases; unmatched junction nucleotides: 4. For the CDR3, the DNA is TGTGCCAGCAGCCAAGATCCTAGCGGGGGTGCAGATACGCAGTATTTT. Its translation: CASSQDPSGGADTQYF.

The chain couples TRBV28 to TRBJ1-1; a possible D gene is TRBD1 (6 bases). The CDR3 is made up of 17 amino acids. V lost 7 bases, J lost 0 bases, and 21 bases lay in between. CDR1 is MDHEN, CDR2 SYDVKM, per germline. As DNA, the CDR3 is TGTGCCAGCACCCGCCCGGACAGATCGTTACTGAACACTGAAGCTTTCTTT. It translates to CASTRPDRSLLNTEAFF.

The rearrangement links TRBV7-8 to TRBJ2-7; TRBD1 matches at 9 bases. Germline V CDR1 and CDR2: SGHVS, FQNEAQ. With 4 bases clipped from V and 2 bases from J, the junction kept 6 bases outside the gene matches. CDR3 length equals 15 residues. CDR3 sequence reads: CASSSSGTGPYEQYF. CDR3 in DNA: TGTGCCAGCAGCTCCTCCGGGACAGGGCCCTACGAGCAGTACTTC. The full variable domain, rest sourced from reference TRBV7-8 and TRBJ2-7, is GAGVSQSPRYKVAKRGQDVALRCDPISGHVSLFWYQQALGQGPEFLTYFQNEAQLDKSGLPSDRFFAERPEGSVSTLKIQRTQQEDSAVYLCASSSSGTGPYEQYFGPGTRLTVT.

CDR3 nucleotide sequence: TGTGCCAGCAGGCAACCGGGACAGGGCATAGGCGAGCAGTACTTC. It codes for CASRQPGQGIGEQYF. The chain is built from TRBV6-1 and TRBJ2-7; 9 bases are a match to TRBD1. The CDR3 length is 15 residues. Germline CDR1 MNHNS, CDR2 SASEGT. V gave up 6 bases and J gave up 6 bases; unmatched junction bases: 12.

This sequence joins TRBV5-1 and TRBJ2-2; D is unresolved. The length of the CDR3 is 15 residues. In germline, CDR1 is SGHRS, CDR2 YFSETQ. The ends were cut back, 2 bases at V and 1 base at J, with 9 bases in the middle. The CDR3 loop is CASSFGTVNTGELFF. The CDR3 DNA is TGCGCCAGCAGCTTTGGCACCGTGAACACCGGGGAGCTGTTTTTT.

The rearrangement links TRBV5-1 to TRBJ2-3, with 8 bases fitting TRBD2. V was clipped by 3 bases and J by 1 base; unmatched bases: 7. The CDR3 is 16 residues long. Looked up from germline, CDR1 is SGHRS and CDR2 is YFSETQ. In DNA form, the CDR3 reads TGCGCCAGCAGCTCGCGAAGAGCGGGAGGCACAGATACGCAGTATTTT. This translates into CASSSRRAGGTDTQYF.

There are a few counts of this clone. V gene TRBV27 combines with J gene TRBJ1-1; D is possibly TRBD1 (5 bases). Trimming cost V 5 bases and J 1 base, with 11 bases left between them. Germline V gives CDR1 MNHEY, CDR2 SMNVEV (reference sequence). This CDR3 region has 14 residues. The CDR3 here is CASSPLRENTEAFF. Written as DNA, the CDR3 is TGTGCCAGCAGTCCGCTCAGGGAGAACACTGAAGCTTTCTTT.

This clone was seen more than once but under ten times. This chain links TRBV19 with TRBJ2-1; 9 bases agree with TRBD1. The trim removed 7 bases at V and 4 bases at J, leaving 5 bases unmatched. CDR3 length: 14 residues. CDR1 is LNHDA, CDR2 SQIVND, per germline (reference sequence). The CDR3: CASTPGQGYNEQFF. CDR3 coding DNA: TGTGCCAGTACCCCGGGACAGGGATACAATGAGCAGTTCTTC.

The V call is TRBV15, the J call TRBJ2-5, with 9 bases fitting TRBD1. V shed 3 bases, J shed 6 bases, and the junction held 11 bases outside the gene matches. Germline V CDR1 and CDR2: LNHNV, YYDKDF (reference sequence). The CDR3 runs to 16 residues. CDR3 protein: CATSRSLGTGLKTQYF. CDR3 in DNA: TGTGCCACCAGCAGGTCTCTCGGGACAGGGCTAAAGACCCAGTACTTC. The full variable domain, in which reference TRBV15 and TRBJ2-5 provide the parts outside the CDR3, is DAMVIQNPRYQVTQFGKPVTLSCSQTLNHNVMYWYQQKSSQAPKLLFHYYDKDFNNEADTPDNFQSRRPNTSFCFLDIRSPGLGDTAMYLCATSRSLGTGLKTQYFGPGTRLLVL.

The rearrangement joins TRBV10-3 to TRBJ2-5, with a weak D call TRBD2 (5 bases). The germline V gene has CDR1 ENHRY and CDR2 SYGVKD. This CDR3 region has 14 residues. The V and J ends lost 2 bases and 4 bases respectively, with 11 bases between them. The CDR3 DNA follows: TGTGCCATCAGTGAGCAAACAGAGGGAGAGACCCAGTACTTC. This gives the protein CAISEQTEGETQYF.

This clone turned up a few times. The V call is TRBV6-1, the J call TRBJ2-7; TRBD1 matches 9 bases. In germline, CDR1 is MNHNS, CDR2 SASEGT. The CDR3 runs 14 residues. The ends lost 7 bases at V and 4 bases at J; junction bases unmatched: 8. CDR3 DNA: TGTGCCAGCACCAGACAGGGGGGAGCGTACGAGCAGTACTTC. This gives the protein CASTRQGGAYEQYF.

The CDR3 here is CASSFERQETQYF. CDR3 bases: TGTGCCAGCAGCTTCGAGCGGCAAGAGACCCAGTACTTC. The chain carries TRBV7-9 and TRBJ2-5, with D possibly being TRBD2 (5 bases). The CDR3 covers 13 residues. Germline CDR1 SEHNR, CDR2 FQNEAQ (reference sequence). With 3 bases removed from V and 2 bases from J, the gap between germline ends came to 7 bases.

The V gene is TRBV7-8, the J gene TRBJ2-5, with D tentatively TRBD1 (5 bases). Germline lookup yields CDR1 SGHVS and CDR2 FQNEAQ. Trimming cost V 5 bases and J 7 bases, with 11 bases left between them. This CDR3 is built from 12 residues. The CDR3 protein is CASSPTGVTQYF. Here the CDR3 DNA reads TGTGCCAGCAGCCCCACAGGAGTGACCCAGTACTTC.

This clone was found a few times. Written as DNA, the CDR3 is TGTGCCAGCAGTCCTCGGACTAGCGGGGGGTGGGAGACCCAGTACTTC. It encodes CASSPRTSGGWETQYF. The chain employs TRBV5-5 and TRBJ2-5, with 14 bases aligning to TRBD2. Germline lookup yields CDR1 SGHKS and CDR2 YYEKEE (reference sequence). CDR3 length: 16 residues. The trim removed 5 bases at V and 5 bases at J, leaving 8 bases unmatched.

The chain has TRBV11-2 and TRBJ1-1; TRBD1 might be the D (6 bases). Per the germline V gene, CDR1 is SGHAT and CDR2 is FQNNGV. The CDR3 covers 16 residues. Trimming took off 5 bases at V and 7 bases at J, with 23 bases between the two ends. CDR3 in DNA: TGTGCCAGCAGCCCGGGTAGGGGGGGCTACAACCTTGAAGCTTTCTTT. It specifies CASSPGRGGYNLEAFF.

Turning to this clone: Other DNA sequences in this specimen translate into the identical CDR3. V gene TRBV25-1 combines with J gene TRBJ2-3; 8 nucleotides match TRBD1. Germline assignment: CDR1 MGHDK and CDR2 SYGVNS. The CDR3 has 13 amino acids. V trimming: 4 bases; J trimming: 3 bases; junction bases outside the gene matches: 0. DNA of the CDR3: TGTGCCAGCAGTGGGACAGGGACAGATACGCAGTATTTT. Protein product: CASSGTGTDTQYF.

The V and J genes are TRBV18 and TRBJ1-6; a possible D gene is TRBD1 (5 bases). CDR1 KGHSH and CDR2 LQKENI come from the germline V gene. The length of the CDR3 is 13 residues. V lost 6 bases, J lost 7 bases, and 10 bases lay in between. CDR3 coding DNA: TGTGCCAGCTCCGGCGGGGACAATTCACCCCTCCACTTT. As protein: CASSGGDNSPLHF.

The chain uses TRBV5-1 and TRBJ2-3; D might be TRBD2 (5 bases). Germline assignment: CDR1 SGHRS and CDR2 YFSETQ. Trimming stripped 5 bases from V and 4 bases from J, with 11 bases between. This CDR3 is built from 13 residues. The CDR3 bases are TGCGCCAGCAGGTATCGGGGAGCAGATACGCAGTATTTT. As protein: CASRYRGADTQYF.

The chain uses TRBV4-3 and TRBJ1-2; D is ambiguous. Germline CDR1 and CDR2: LGHNA and YSLEER. Trimming shortened V by 0 bases and J by 0 bases, and 5 bases separated the two germline ends. The CDR3 runs 14 residues. DNA for the CDR3: TGCGCCAGCAGCCAAGACGGGGCTAACTATGGCTACACCTTC. Protein: CASSQDGANYGYTF.

The chain is built from TRBV15 and TRBJ2-7, with D unclear. CDR1 is LNHNV and CDR2 is YYDKDF in the germline V gene (reference sequence). Trimming stripped 0 bases from V and 0 bases from J, with 9 bases between. The length of the CDR3 is 15 residues. CDR3 amino acids: CATSRDRVNSYEQYF. The CDR3 nucleotides read TGTGCCACCAGCAGAGATCGGGTAAACTCCTACGAGCAGTACTTC.

This chain joins TRBV7-9 and TRBJ2-5; TRBD2 matches at 15 bases. Germline V gene lookup returns CDR1 SEHNR and CDR2 FQNEAQ (reference sequence). V was clipped by 5 bases and J by 2 bases; unmatched bases: 9. This CDR3 comprises 18 residues. Here the CDR3 DNA reads TGTGCCAGCAGCCGATTGGGACTAGCGGGAGGACTTCAAGAGACCCAGTACTTC. It yields the protein CASSRLGLAGGLQETQYF. The full variable domain, completed using reference TRBV7-9 and TRBJ2-5, is DTGVSQNPRHKITKRGQNVTFRCDPISEHNRLYWYRQTLGQGPEFLTYFQNEAQLEKSRLLSDRFSAERPKGSFSTLEIQRTEQGDSAMYLCASSRLGLAGGLQETQYFGPGTRLLVL.